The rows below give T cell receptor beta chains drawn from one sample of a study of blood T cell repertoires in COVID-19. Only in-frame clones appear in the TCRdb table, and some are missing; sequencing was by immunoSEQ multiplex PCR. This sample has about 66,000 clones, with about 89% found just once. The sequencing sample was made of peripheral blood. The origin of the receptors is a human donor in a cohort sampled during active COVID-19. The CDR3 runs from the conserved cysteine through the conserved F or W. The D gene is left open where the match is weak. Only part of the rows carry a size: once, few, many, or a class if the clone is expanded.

CDR3 DNA: TGTGCCAGCCGGGGAAGCGGGGGAGGGGAGACCCAGTACTTC
CDR3 protein: CASRGSGGGETQYF
V gene: TRBV19
clone size: .
J gene: TRBJ2-5
D gene: TRBD2

CDR3 DNA: TGCGCCAGCGCCCGCGGAGGGCCTATGAGTGGGGCCAACGTCCTGACTTTC
CDR3 protein: CASARGGPMSGANVLTF
V gene: TRBV5-1
clone size: .
J gene: TRBJ2-6
D gene: .

CDR3 DNA: TGTGCCAGTAGTATGGCGGGGGAAAGGCAGGAAAAACTGTTTTTT
CDR3 protein: CASSMAGERQEKLFF
V gene: TRBV19
clone size: once
J gene: TRBJ1-4
D gene: .

CDR3 DNA: TGTGCCACCAGCAGAGATATTAACTATGGCTACACCTTC
CDR3 protein: CATSRDINYGYTF
V gene: TRBV15
clone size: .
J gene: TRBJ1-2
D gene: .

CDR3 DNA: TGTGCCAGCAGTTTTAAACGGGTGTCAGGGCAGGCTGGCTACACCTTC
CDR3 protein: CASSFKRVSGQAGYTF
V gene: TRBV28
clone size: .
J gene: TRBJ1-2
D gene: .

CDR3 DNA: TGCAGTGCTAGTCCCCCCGCTAGGACTAGTGGTTACGAGCAGTACTTC
CDR3 protein: CSASPPARTSGYEQYF
V gene: TRBV20-1
clone size: .
J gene: TRBJ2-7
D gene: TRBD2

CDR3 DNA: TGTGCCAGCAGCTTAAGGGGGGGGCCGGGGAATGAGCAGTTCTTC
CDR3 protein: CASSLRGGPGNEQFF
V gene: TRBV7-2
clone size: .
J gene: TRBJ2-1
D gene: .

CDR3 DNA: TGTGCCAGCAGCCCTACCCGCGCGAACACCGGGGAGCTGTTTTTT
CDR3 protein: CASSPTRANTGELFF
V gene: TRBV7-9
clone size: .
J gene: TRBJ2-2
D gene: .

CDR3 DNA: TGTGCCAGCAGCGTAGTAAAGGTGGGGGGGCCGGATACGCAGTATTTT
CDR3 protein: CASSVVKVGGPDTQYF
V gene: TRBV9
clone size: once
J gene: TRBJ2-3
D gene: .

CDR3 DNA: TGCGCCAGCAGCCAAGAGTACCATACAGGGGCCACCCCCTATGGCTACACCTTC
CDR3 protein: CASSQEYHTGATPYGYTF
V gene: TRBV4-3
clone size: .
J gene: TRBJ1-2
D gene: TRBD1

CDR3 DNA: TGTGCCAGCAGCTTACAACAACCTAACTATGGCTACACCTTC
CDR3 protein: CASSLQQPNYGYTF
V gene: TRBV7-8
clone size: .
J gene: TRBJ1-2
D gene: .

CDR3 DNA: TGTGCCAGCAGCCCCGACAGTCAAAACACTGAAGCTTTCTTT
CDR3 protein: CASSPDSQNTEAFF
V gene: TRBV7-2
clone size: .
J gene: TRBJ1-1
D gene: .

CDR3 DNA: TGTGCCAGCAGTGAAGTGGGGGGGAACACTGAAGCTTTCTTT
CDR3 protein: CASSEVGGNTEAFF
V gene: TRBV6-1
clone size: .
J gene: TRBJ1-1
D gene: .

CDR3 DNA: TGTGCCTGGAGTCCGGGGTCGATGTACGAGCAGTACTTC
CDR3 protein: CAWSPGSMYEQYF
V gene: TRBV30
clone size: .
J gene: TRBJ2-7
D gene: .

CDR3 DNA: TGTGCCAGCAGCCTAAGCGACAGGGCTGAAGCTTTCTTT
CDR3 protein: CASSLSDRAEAFF
V gene: TRBV11-2
clone size: once
J gene: TRBJ1-1
D gene: TRBD1

CDR3 DNA: TGTGCCAGCAGCCAAGATACCCAGGGCTACACCTACGAGCAGTACTTC
CDR3 protein: CASSQDTQGYTYEQYF
V gene: TRBV3-1/TRBV3-2
clone size: .
J gene: TRBJ2-7
D gene: .

CDR3 DNA: TGCGCCAGCAGCTCCCTAGCGGGGGGCTCTGGGGCCAACGTCCTGACTTTC
CDR3 protein: CASSSLAGGSGANVLTF
V gene: TRBV5-1
clone size: .
J gene: TRBJ2-6
D gene: TRBD2

CDR3 DNA: TGTGCCAGCTCACCCCGGACAGGGATTAACTATGGCTACACCTTC
CDR3 protein: CASSPRTGINYGYTF
V gene: TRBV18
clone size: few
J gene: TRBJ1-2
D gene: TRBD1

CDR3 DNA: TGTGCCGCTGGGGAGAGTGGCTACGAGCAGTACTTC
CDR3 protein: CAAGESGYEQYF
V gene: TRBV28
clone size: .
J gene: TRBJ2-7
D gene: .

CDR3 DNA: TGTGCCAGCAGTTCGGGACAGGGGATTTATGGCTACACCTTC
CDR3 protein: CASSSGQGIYGYTF
V gene: TRBV28
clone size: .
J gene: TRBJ1-2
D gene: TRBD1

CDR3 DNA: TGCGCCAGCAGCCAAGATTTCCAGGGGGGAGCTGGGGCCAACGTCCTGACTTTC
CDR3 protein: CASSQDFQGGAGANVLTF
V gene: TRBV4-1
clone size: .
J gene: TRBJ2-6
D gene: .

CDR3 DNA: TGTGCCAGCAGCGAGGGGACAGCTACCTACGAGCAGTACTTC
CDR3 protein: CASSEGTATYEQYF
V gene: TRBV7-2
clone size: .
J gene: TRBJ2-7
D gene: TRBD1

CDR3 DNA: TGTGCCAGCAGCTTAGCAACGGAGCGTGATCAGCCCCAGCATTTT
CDR3 protein: CASSLATERDQPQHF
V gene: TRBV7-2
clone size: .
J gene: TRBJ1-5
D gene: .

CDR3 DNA: TGTGCCAGCAGCCCGACGGGGGGGACGGCAACTAATGAAAAACTGTTTTTT
CDR3 protein: CASSPTGGTATNEKLFF
V gene: TRBV5-4
clone size: .
J gene: TRBJ1-4
D gene: .

CDR3 DNA: TGTGCCAGCAAAAAACAGGACCGGAACTATGGCTACACCTTC
CDR3 protein: CASKKQDRNYGYTF
V gene: TRBV6-5
clone size: .
J gene: TRBJ1-2
D gene: .

CDR3 DNA: TGCGCCAGCAGCTTGGAGGGACTAGGGCGTCAGGAGCAGTACTTC
CDR3 protein: CASSLEGLGRQEQYF
V gene: TRBV5-1
clone size: .
J gene: TRBJ2-7
D gene: TRBD2

CDR3 DNA: TGTGCCAGCAGCTTTGTCGGGACAGGGCGGAACACTGAAGCTTTCTTT
CDR3 protein: CASSFVGTGRNTEAFF
V gene: TRBV5-4
clone size: .
J gene: TRBJ1-1
D gene: TRBD1

CDR3 DNA: TGTGCCAGCAGCCGAGATATAGAGCTCCACCATGGCTACACCTTC
CDR3 protein: CASSRDIELHHGYTF
V gene: TRBV7-8
clone size: .
J gene: TRBJ1-2
D gene: .

CDR3 DNA: TGTGCCAGCAGTTTACGGACAGCCAGGGGCGAGCAGTACTTC
CDR3 protein: CASSLRTARGEQYF
V gene: TRBV28
clone size: .
J gene: TRBJ2-7
D gene: .

CDR3 DNA: TGTGCCAGCAGTTCGCAGAACTCCTACGAGCAGTACTTC
CDR3 protein: CASSSQNSYEQYF
V gene: TRBV28
clone size: .
J gene: TRBJ2-7
D gene: .

CDR3 DNA: TGCGCCAGCAGCTTGGCAGGGGGCATAGATACGCAGTATTTT
CDR3 protein: CASSLAGGIDTQYF
V gene: TRBV5-1
clone size: .
J gene: TRBJ2-3
D gene: TRBD1

CDR3 DNA: TGTGCCAGCAGCTTAGAGGCTAGCGGGAGGCTTGCCGAGCAGTACTTC
CDR3 protein: CASSLEASGRLAEQYF
V gene: TRBV7-9
clone size: .
J gene: TRBJ2-7
D gene: TRBD2

CDR3 DNA: TGTGCCAGCAGTGAACGCGGCAGGGAGAACACTGAAGCTTTCTTT
CDR3 protein: CASSERGRENTEAFF
V gene: TRBV2
clone size: .
J gene: TRBJ1-1
D gene: .

CDR3 DNA: TGTGCCACCAGCAGAGACCCGCGGGAGACCCAGTACTTC
CDR3 protein: CATSRDPRETQYF
V gene: TRBV15
clone size: .
J gene: TRBJ2-5
D gene: .

CDR3 DNA: TGTGCCAGCAGCCAAACCCACGGACAGGCCGCGACTCCAGACCTAACCTACGAGCAGTACTTC
CDR3 protein: CASSQTHGQAATPDLTYEQYF
V gene: TRBV3-1/TRBV3-2
clone size: .
J gene: TRBJ2-7
D gene: TRBD1

CDR3 DNA: TGTGCCAGCAGTTACACGACTAGCGCTACGTACGAGCAGTACTTC
CDR3 protein: CASSYTTSATYEQYF
V gene: TRBV6-2/TRBV6-3
clone size: once
J gene: TRBJ2-7
D gene: TRBD2

CDR3 DNA: TGTGCCAGTAGAGAGGACAGGAACTATGGCTACACCTTC
CDR3 protein: CASREDRNYGYTF
V gene: TRBV19
clone size: .
J gene: TRBJ1-2
D gene: TRBD1

CDR3 DNA: TGCAGCGTTGAATGGCGCGGGAGAAGCACAGATACGCAGTATTTT
CDR3 protein: CSVEWRGRSTDTQYF
V gene: TRBV29-1
clone size: .
J gene: TRBJ2-3
D gene: TRBD2

CDR3 DNA: TGTGCCAGCATAAATCCGGGGAACCAAGAGACCCAGTACTTC
CDR3 protein: CASINPGNQETQYF
V gene: TRBV2
clone size: .
J gene: TRBJ2-5
D gene: .